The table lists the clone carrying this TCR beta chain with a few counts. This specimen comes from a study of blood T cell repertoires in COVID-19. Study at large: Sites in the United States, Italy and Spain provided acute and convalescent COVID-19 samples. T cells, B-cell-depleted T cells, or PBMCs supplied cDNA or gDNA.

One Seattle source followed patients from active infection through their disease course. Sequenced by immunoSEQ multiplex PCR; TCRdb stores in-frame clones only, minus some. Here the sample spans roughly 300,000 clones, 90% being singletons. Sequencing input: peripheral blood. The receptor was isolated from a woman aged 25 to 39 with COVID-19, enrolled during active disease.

CDR3 residues: CASSLDEISGNTIYF. For the CDR3, the DNA is TGCGCCAGCAGCTTGGACGAGATCTCTGGAAACACCATATATTTT. The chain recombines TRBV5-1 with TRBJ1-3; no definite D call. The V end was cut by 0 bases, the J end by 0 bases, with 7 bases between. CDR3 size: 15 residues. Per germline, CDR1 SGHRS and CDR2 YFSETQ.